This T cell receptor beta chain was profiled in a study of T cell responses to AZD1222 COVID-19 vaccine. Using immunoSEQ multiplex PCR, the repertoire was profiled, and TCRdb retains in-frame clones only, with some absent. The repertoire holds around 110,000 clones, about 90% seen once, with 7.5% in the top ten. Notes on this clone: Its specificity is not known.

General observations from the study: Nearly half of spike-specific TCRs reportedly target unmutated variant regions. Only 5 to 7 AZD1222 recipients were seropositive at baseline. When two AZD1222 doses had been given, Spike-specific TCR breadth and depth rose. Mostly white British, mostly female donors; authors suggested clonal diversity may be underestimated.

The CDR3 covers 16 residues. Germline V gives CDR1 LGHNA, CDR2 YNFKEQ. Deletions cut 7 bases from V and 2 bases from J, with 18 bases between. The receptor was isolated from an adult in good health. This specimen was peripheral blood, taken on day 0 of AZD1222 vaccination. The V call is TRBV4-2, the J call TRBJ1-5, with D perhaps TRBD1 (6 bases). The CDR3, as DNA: TGTGCCAGCAACCATTTCAGGGGAGAGGGCAATCAGCCCCAGCATTTT. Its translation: CASNHFRGEGNQPQHF.